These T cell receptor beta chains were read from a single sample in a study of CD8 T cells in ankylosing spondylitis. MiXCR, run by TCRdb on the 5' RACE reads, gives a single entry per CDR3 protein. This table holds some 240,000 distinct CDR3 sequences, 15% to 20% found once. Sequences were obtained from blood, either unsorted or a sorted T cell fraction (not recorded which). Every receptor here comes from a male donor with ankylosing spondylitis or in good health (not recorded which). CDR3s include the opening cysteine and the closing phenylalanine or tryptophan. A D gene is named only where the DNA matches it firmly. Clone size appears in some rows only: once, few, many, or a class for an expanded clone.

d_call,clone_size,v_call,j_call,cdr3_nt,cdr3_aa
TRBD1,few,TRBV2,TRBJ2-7,TGTGCCAGCAGTGAGGCGACAGGGGTCCCCTACGAGCAGTACTTC,CASSEATGVPYEQYF
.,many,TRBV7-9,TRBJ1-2,TGTGCCAGCAGATCCGCCGGGACAAGTTATGGCTACACCTTC,CASRSAGTSYGYTF
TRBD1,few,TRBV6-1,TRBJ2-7,TGTGCCAGCGGCCCCGGGACAGGGATCTACGAGCAGTACTTC,CASGPGTGIYEQYF
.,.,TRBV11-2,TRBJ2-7,TGTGCCAGCCAAACCACTGAGAGACGGCAGAACCAACACGGCGAGCAGTACTTC,CASQTTERRQNQHGEQYF
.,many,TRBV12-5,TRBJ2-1,TGTGCTAGTGGTTTCCTTGGGGACGTCTACAATGAGCAGTTCTTC,CASGFLGDVYNEQFF
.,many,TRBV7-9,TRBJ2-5,TGTGCCAGCAGCCCCCCAGGGGAGACCCAGTACTTC,CASSPPGETQYF
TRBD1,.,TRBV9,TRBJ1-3,TGTGCCAGCAGCGGAAGTCGCACGGGACAGGGTGGAAACACCATATATTTT,CASSGSRTGQGGNTIYF
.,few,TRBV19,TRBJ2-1,TGTGCCAGTAGTATAGGGGGTAGCGGCCACCTTTCCTACAATGAGCAGTTCTTC,CASSIGGSGHLSYNEQFF
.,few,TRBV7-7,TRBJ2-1,TGTGCTAGCAGCTTCCGGGAAAGCTCCTACAATGAGCAGTTCTTC,CASSFRESSYNEQFF
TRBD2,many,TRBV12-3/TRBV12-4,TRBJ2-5,TGTGCCAGCAGATCTGGACTAGCGGGAGGGGAGACCCAGTACTTC,CASRSGLAGGETQYF
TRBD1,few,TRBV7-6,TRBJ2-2,TGTGCCAGCAGCTTATTTTGGCAGGGGGCTGACACCGGGGAGCTGTTTTTT,CASSLFWQGADTGELFF
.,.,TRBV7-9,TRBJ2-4,TGTGCCAGCAGCGCGTGGCAGGGGAGGTCGGACATTCAGTACTTC,CASSAWQGRSDIQYF
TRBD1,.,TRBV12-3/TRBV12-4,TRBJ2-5,TGTGCCAGCGAGACAGGGGCATGGCAAGAGACCCAGTACTTC,CASETGAWQETQYF
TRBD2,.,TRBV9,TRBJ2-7,TGTGCCAGCAGCGCCACCGCCGGGACTAGCTACGAGCAGTACTTC,CASSATAGTSYEQYF
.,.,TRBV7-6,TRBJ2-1,TGTGCCAGCAGCTTAGGATACATCAATGAGCAGTTCTTC,CASSLGYINEQFF
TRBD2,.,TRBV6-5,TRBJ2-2,TGTGCCAGCAGTTCCTTAGCGGGAGTCACCGGGGAGCTGTTTTTT,CASSSLAGVTGELFF
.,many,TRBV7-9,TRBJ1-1,TGTGCCAGCAGCTTAGCGATGGGGACTGTGACTGAAGCTTTCTTT,CASSLAMGTVTEAFF
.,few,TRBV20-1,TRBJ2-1,TGCAGTGCTAGTGACCTTCTCGGACTTTACAATGAGCAGTTCTTC,CSASDLLGLYNEQFF
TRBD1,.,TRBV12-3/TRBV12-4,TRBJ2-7,TGTGCCAGCAGTATTACAGGACAGGCCTACGAGCAGTACTTC,CASSITGQAYEQYF
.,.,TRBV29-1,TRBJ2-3,TGCAGCGTTGAGTTTCGGGACCGGGGAGATACGCAGTATTTT,CSVEFRDRGDTQYF
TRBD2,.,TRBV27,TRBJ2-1,TGTGCCAGCAGTTTATCTCTAGCGGGAGTGGTTGAGCAGTTCTTC,CASSLSLAGVVEQFF
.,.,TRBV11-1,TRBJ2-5,TGTGCCAGCAGCTTTGGTGAGGGGATAGAGACCCAGTACTTC,CASSFGEGIETQYF
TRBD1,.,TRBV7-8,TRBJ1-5,TGTGCCAGCAGGGCGGGACAGCCTAATCAGCCCCAGCATTTT,CASRAGQPNQPQHF
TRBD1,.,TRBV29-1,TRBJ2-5,TGCAGCGGGGGACAGGGTACAGTAGAGACCCTGTACTTC,CSGGQGTVETLYF